This passage covers 4 T cell receptor beta chains from one sample sequenced in a study of monozygotic twins with cystic fibrosis. Assay: immunoSEQ multiplex PCR; the TCRdb copy retains only in-frame clones and omits some. The sample includes 25,000 to 35,000 clones, around four fifths seen only once; the top ten take approximately 0.88%. The source material was blood. These receptors were taken from a girl aged 2 to 10 with cystic fibrosis.

The chain links TRBV6-1 to TRBJ2-1, with 7 nucleotides matching TRBD1. The junction had 5 bases not matched to a gene; V was cut back by 2 bases and J by 4 bases. This CDR3 contains 15 residues. Germline CDR1 is MNHNS and CDR2 is SASEGT. CDR3 DNA sequence: TGTGCCAGCAGTGAACCGGGACAGACTTACAATGAGCAGTTCTTC. It encodes CASSEPGQTYNEQFF.

The V call is TRBV4-1, the J call TRBJ1-2; D ambiguous. Germline lookup yields CDR1 MGHRA and CDR2 YSYEKL. The ends were cut back, 1 base at V and 2 bases at J, with 5 bases in the middle. The CDR3 loop spans 13 amino acids. In DNA form, the CDR3 reads TGCGCCAGCAGCCAAGTCCGGAACTATGGCTACACCTTC. Its translation: CASSQVRNYGYTF.

The chain employs TRBV27 and TRBJ2-2; tentative D call: TRBD2 (6 bases). The germline V gene encodes CDR1 MNHEY and CDR2 SMNVEV (reference sequence). The V and J ends lost 4 bases and 5 bases respectively, with 14 bases between them. The CDR3 extends over 15 amino acids. The CDR3 nucleotides read TGTGCCAGCAGTTCTCAGGGACTCGCGACCGGGGAGCTGTTTTTT. Residues: CASSSQGLATGELFF.

This clone was seen just once. The chain has TRBV7-8 and TRBJ2-5; unclear D gene. The V end was cut by 4 bases, the J end by 3 bases, with 15 bases between. The germline CDR1 and CDR2 sequences are SGHVS and FQNEAQ. This CDR3 has 15 amino acids. The CDR3 sequence: CASSSLLDPEETQYF. In DNA, the CDR3 is TGTGCCAGCAGCTCGCTCCTTGACCCTGAAGAGACCCAGTACTTC.